This is a list of T cell receptor beta chains from one sample in a study of T cells in localized non-small cell lung cancer. Some clones are missing from TCRdb's copy, which holds only in-frame ones; the method was immunoSEQ multiplex PCR. The sample contains 70,000 to 85,000 clones, around 84% of which appear only once. Here the sequenced sample was peripheral blood, taken before any cancer treatment. All receptors come from a female donor over 55 with stage I lung adenocarcinoma. Each CDR3 is given with its conserved first and last residue. The D gene is left open where the match is weak. Clone sizes are given selectively: once, few, many, or a class where the clone is expanded.

length	J	V	size	D	DNA	CDR3
12	TRBJ2-7	TRBV7-3	.	TRBD1	TGTGCCAGCAGCTTTACAGGGGACGAGCAGTACTTC	CASSFTGDEQYF
12	TRBJ2-5	TRBV15	.	.	TGTGCCACCAGCAGACACGGGACATCCATGTACTTC	CATSRHGTSMYF
14	TRBJ2-3	TRBV7-2	once	TRBD2	TGTGCCAGCAGCTCTCGAAGCGGGATGAATACGCAGTATTTT	CASSSRSGMNTQYF
14	TRBJ1-5	TRBV6-5	.	.	TGTGCCAGCAGTTACTCCAGTAGCAATCAGCCCCAGCATTTT	CASSYSSSNQPQHF
16	TRBJ2-7	TRBV7-6	.	TRBD2	TGTGCCAGCAGCTCTACGGCTAGCGGTAGCTCCTACGAGCAGTACTTC	CASSSTASGSSYEQYF
13	TRBJ2-2	TRBV6-1	.	.	TGTGCCAGCAGTGAAGGGGAGATCGGGGAGCTGTTTTTT	CASSEGEIGELFF
16	TRBJ2-7	TRBV7-2	.	TRBD1	TGTGCCAGCAGAAAATATGCGATGGGACAGGACTACGAGCAGTACTTC	CASRKYAMGQDYEQYF
13	TRBJ1-2	TRBV18	once	.	TGTGCCAGCTCACCAATGGGGGACTATGGCTACACCTTC	CASSPMGDYGYTF
15	TRBJ2-2	TRBV18	.	.	TGTGCCAGCTCACCCGGACGGGCGAACACCGGGGAGCTGTTTTTT	CASSPGRANTGELFF
16	TRBJ2-5	TRBV5-1	few	TRBD2	TGCGCCAGCAGGACCGGGACTAGCGGGCCCCAAGAGACCCAGTACTTC	CASRTGTSGPQETQYF
15	TRBJ2-2	TRBV4-1	.	.	TGCGCCAGCAGCCAAGGCAGGGTGACGGCCGGGGAGCTGTTTTTT	CASSQGRVTAGELFF
15	TRBJ1-2	TRBV15	.	.	TGTGCCACCAGCAGAGATTATGCCGGGGAAAGCGGCTACACCTTC	CATSRDYAGESGYTF
16	TRBJ2-3	TRBV19	.	.	TGTGCCAGTAGTCCCCGCCAGGCCACTAGCACAGATACGCAGTATTTT	CASSPRQATSTDTQYF
15	TRBJ1-5	TRBV5-6	.	TRBD1	TGTGCCAGCAGCCAGGGGCAGGGGGCTATTCAGCCCCAGCATTTT	CASSQGQGAIQPQHF
14	TRBJ2-1	TRBV6-6	.	TRBD2	TGTGCCAGCAGCGGACTAGACTCCTACAATGAGCAGTTCTTC	CASSGLDSYNEQFF
14	TRBJ1-3	TRBV15	.	.	TGTGCCACCCGTCCTCGGGGAGAAGGAAACACCATATATTTT	CATRPRGEGNTIYF
15	TRBJ2-1	TRBV5-6	.	TRBD2	TGTGCCAGCAGCTTAGCGGGACCCTACTACAATGAGCAGTTCTTC	CASSLAGPYYNEQFF
15	TRBJ2-3	TRBV7-9	.	TRBD2	TGTGCCAGCAGCCCCGGACTAGCGGGGGCCCCATTGCAGTATTTT	CASSPGLAGAPLQYF
18	TRBJ2-7	TRBV10-1	once	.	TGCGCCAGCAGAACCCTGGACAGATACGAATCGATAACCTACGAGCAGTACTTC	CASRTLDRYESITYEQYF
17	TRBJ2-2	TRBV7-2	few	.	TGTGCCAGCAGCTCCCGACATCCACAAGCTCCTACCGGGGAGCTGTTTTTT	CASSSRHPQAPTGELFF
14	TRBJ2-7	TRBV28	.	.	TGTGCCAGCAGTTTAACGGCCGGTGCCTACGAGCAGTACTTC	CASSLTAGAYEQYF
13	TRBJ2-7	TRBV7-2	.	.	TGTGCCAGCAGCCGACAGAGCTCCTACGAGCAGTACTTC	CASSRQSSYEQYF
17	TRBJ2-2	TRBV7-8	.	TRBD1	TGTGCCAGCAGCTTGCGGACAGGGGGCATAGTCACCGGGGAGCTGTTTTTT	CASSLRTGGIVTGELFF
16	TRBJ2-2	TRBV6-4	.	.	TGTGCCAGCAGTGACTCGATCGGGGTGAACACCGGGGAGCTGTTTTTT	CASSDSIGVNTGELFF
13	TRBJ1-1	TRBV9	.	.	TGTGCCAGCAGAAGGGACCAGAACACTGAAGCTTTCTTT	CASRRDQNTEAFF
14	TRBJ1-1	TRBV2	.	.	TGTGCCAGCAGTGAGAGGGGATCGAACACTGAAGCTTTCTTT	CASSERGSNTEAFF
15	TRBJ1-4	TRBV5-4	.	TRBD1	TGTGCCAGCAGCTGGACAGGCGCCGGTAATGAAAAACTGTTTTTT	CASSWTGAGNEKLFF
12	TRBJ2-1	TRBV11-1	.	TRBD1	TGTGCCAGCAGCTCGGACAGGGCAGAGCAGTTCTTC	CASSSDRAEQFF
15	TRBJ2-3	TRBV19	few	TRBD2	TGTGCCAGTAGTATAGGGGAGCGGGACACAGATACGCAGTATTTT	CASSIGERDTDTQYF
14	TRBJ2-5	TRBV9	.	.	TGTGCCAGCAGCCTTCTGGGCTACCAAGAGACCCAGTACTTC	CASSLLGYQETQYF
15	TRBJ2-1	TRBV18	once	.	TGTGCCAGCTCACCGGGGGCGGGTTCCTACAATGAGCAGTTCTTC	CASSPGAGSYNEQFF
14	TRBJ2-7	TRBV18	.	TRBD2	TGTGCCAGCTCCCGCGGGACTAGCTCCTACGAGCAGTACTTC	CASSRGTSSYEQYF
16	TRBJ1-4	TRBV19	.	TRBD1	TGTGCCAGTAGTGGGGGATGGACAGGGGGCAGTGAAAAACTGTTTTTT	CASSGGWTGGSEKLFF
14	TRBJ1-2	TRBV6-6	.	.	TGTGCCAGCAGCTCAGGACGTGGCGGGTCGGGCTACACCTTC	CASSSGRGGSGYTF
12	TRBJ1-5	TRBV10-3	.	.	TGTGCCATCAGTGCTTCTAATCAGCCCCAGCATTTT	CAISASNQPQHF
14	TRBJ1-1	TRBV7-3	.	TRBD1	TGTGCCAGCAGCTCAGGGGGGCCAGGCACTGAAGCTTTCTTT	CASSSGGPGTEAFF